A selection of T cell receptor beta chains follows, all from one sample in a study of OX40 agonist ivuxolimab in advanced cancers. Method: immunoSEQ multiplex PCR; TCRdb's copy keeps in-frame clones and lacks some. This repertoire shows around 68,000 clones, more than 75% found once; its top ten account for over 0.35%. Here the sequenced sample was CD4+ or CD8+ T cells sorted from blood, taken in a trial of the OX40 agonist ivuxolimab. The receptors stem from an adult with an advanced solid tumor such as melanoma, head and neck, liver or kidney cancer. CDR3s include the opening cysteine and the closing phenylalanine or tryptophan. D genes are given only for firm matches. Size tells how often a clone was seen (once, few, many) or the class of an expanded clone, and some rows leave it out.

>TRBJ1-5|.|once|TRBV12-5
TGTGCTAGTGGTTTGGTAAGGGGTAGCAATCAGCCCCAGCATTTT
CASGLVRGSNQPQHF
>TRBJ1-5|.|.|TRBV7-2
TGTGCCAGCAGCTTAAATAGCGGCCCTACCGAACAGCCCCAGCATTTT
CASSLNSGPTEQPQHF
>TRBJ2-5|TRBD2|once|TRBV7-2
TGTGCCAGCAGCCCCGGACTAGCGAAAGAGACCCAGTACTTC
CASSPGLAKETQYF
>TRBJ1-5|.|.|TRBV27
TGTGCCAGCAGTTCCGCAGGGGCGAATAATCAGCCCCAGCATTTT
CASSSAGANNQPQHF
>TRBJ1-1|TRBD1|.|TRBV2
TGTGCCAGCAGTGGACCAACAGGGGTGGGCACTGAAGCTTTCTTT
CASSGPTGVGTEAFF
>TRBJ2-5|.|.|TRBV6-5
TGTGCCAGCGTGAGCCGGTTCGGGAAAGAGACCCAGTACTTC
CASVSRFGKETQYF
>TRBJ2-1|TRBD1|.|TRBV5-1
TGCGCCAGCAGAACGACAGGGGAGAGATCCAATGAGCAGTTCTTC
CASRTTGERSNEQFF
>TRBJ1-5|.|.|TRBV6-6
TGTGCCAGCAACCCGGTGACGTGGGGCAATCAGCCCCAGCATTTT
CASNPVTWGNQPQHF
>TRBJ2-1|.|.|TRBV19
TGTGCCAGTAGTATGGCCAACGGGCCCTACAATGAGCAGTTCTTC
CASSMANGPYNEQFF
>TRBJ2-5|.|.|TRBV29-1
TGCAGCGTTGAAGCCCCCCCCGGGGAGAGGGGGGAGCAAGAGACCCAGTACTTC
CSVEAPPGERGEQETQYF
>TRBJ2-3|.|.|TRBV19
TGTGCCAGTAGTACTGGACACAGGGAAGATACGCAGTATTTT
CASSTGHREDTQYF
>TRBJ2-1|TRBD1|.|TRBV7-9
TGTGCCAGCAGCTTAGTAAGAATGACAGGGGCAAGGGAAGACAATGAGCAGTTCTTC
CASSLVRMTGAREDNEQFF
>TRBJ1-5|TRBD1|once|TRBV5-5
TGTGCCAGCAGCGTCGGACAGGGCGGAGGAATTCAGCCCCAGCATTTT
CASSVGQGGGIQPQHF
>TRBJ1-5|.|.|TRBV6-1
TGTGCCAGCAGTGAAAACAGGGGCAATCAGCCCCAGCATTTT
CASSENRGNQPQHF
>TRBJ1-6|.|few|TRBV7-9
TGTGCCAGCAGCTTAGCCGGCCCGGGCTCCTATAATTCACCCCTCCACTTT
CASSLAGPGSYNSPLHF
>TRBJ2-1|.|.|TRBV7-2
TGTGCCAGCAGCTTATCTTACAACCGAAATGAGCAGTTCTTC
CASSLSYNRNEQFF
>TRBJ2-5|.|.|TRBV5-6
TGTGCCAGCAGCTTGGGTCGGGGGGCAGTGCGAGAGACCCAGTACTTC
CASSLGRGAVRETQYF
>TRBJ1-2|.|.|TRBV19
TGTGCCAGTAGTAGGGGGCTCGAGTATGGCTACACCTTC
CASSRGLEYGYTF
>TRBJ2-3|.|.|TRBV30
TGTGCCTGGGGCGATTCGGGTACGCAGTATTTT
CAWGDSGTQYF
>TRBJ2-3|TRBD2|.|TRBV6-1
TGTGCCAGCCTTAGCGGGGGTTCAACAGATACGCAGTATTTT
CASLSGGSTDTQYF
>TRBJ1-3|TRBD1|once|TRBV6-5
TGTGCCAGCAGACGGGACAGCGTCTCTGGAAACACCATATATTTT
CASRRDSVSGNTIYF
>TRBJ2-5|TRBD1|once|TRBV9
TGTGCCAGCAGCGCGGGCCAAGGGGGCTACCAAGAGACCCAGTACTTC
CASSAGQGGYQETQYF
>TRBJ1-6|.|.|TRBV27
TGTGCCAGCAGTGGGCAGGGTGATTCACCCCTCCACTTT
CASSGQGDSPLHF
>TRBJ1-6|.|.|TRBV25-1
TGTGCCAGCAGTAAACAGGGAGTGGATAATTCACCCCTCCACTTT
CASSKQGVDNSPLHF
>TRBJ1-1|.|.|TRBV6-5
TGTGCCAGCAGTTACTCAGGGGTGACTGAAGCTTTCTTT
CASSYSGVTEAFF
>TRBJ1-1|.|.|TRBV5-3
TGTGCCAGAAGCTTGGCCCGGGCCCCTTTTACCCTGAACACTGAAGCTTTCTTT
CARSLARAPFTLNTEAFF
>TRBJ2-7|.|.|TRBV6-1
TGTGCCAGCAGTGTTGGGTTGGGCCAGGGGTCCTCCTACGAGCAGTACTTC
CASSVGLGQGSSYEQYF
>TRBJ2-3|TRBD2|.|TRBV7-6
TGTGCCAGCAGCCTAACCAGAATAGCGGGGGGGCCTGGAGATACGCAGTATTTT
CASSLTRIAGGPGDTQYF
>TRBJ2-7|.|.|TRBV2
TGTGCCACCTCCGGGACGGTTACCTACGAGCAGTACTTC
CATSGTVTYEQYF